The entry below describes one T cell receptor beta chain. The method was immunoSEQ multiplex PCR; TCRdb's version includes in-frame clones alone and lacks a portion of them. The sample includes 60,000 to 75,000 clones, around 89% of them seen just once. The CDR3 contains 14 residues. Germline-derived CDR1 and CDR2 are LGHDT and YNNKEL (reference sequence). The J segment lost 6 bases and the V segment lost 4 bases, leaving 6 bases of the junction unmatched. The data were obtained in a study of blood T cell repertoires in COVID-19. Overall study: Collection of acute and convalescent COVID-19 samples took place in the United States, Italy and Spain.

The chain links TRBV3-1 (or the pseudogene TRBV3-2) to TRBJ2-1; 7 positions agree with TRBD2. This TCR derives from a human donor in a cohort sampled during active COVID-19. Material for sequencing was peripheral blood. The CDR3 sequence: CASSPTTSPNEQFF. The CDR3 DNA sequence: TGTGCCAGCAGCCCGACGACTAGCCCCAATGAGCAGTTCTTC.